This TCR beta chain was observed in a study of post-analysis software for immune sequencing data. Notes on this clonotype: Antigen: not known.

Presence of unique molecular identifiers characterized the TCR beta cDNA libraries. From the PCR reads, TCRdb called clonotypes with MiXCR, one entry per CDR3 protein. The sample carries 800,000 to 950,000 distinct CDR3 sequences, about 57% recorded once. V trimming: 4 bases; J trimming: 6 bases; junction bases outside the gene matches: 15. CDR1 is MNHEY, CDR2 SVGEGT, per germline. This CDR3 contains 19 residues. Study-level results: Controls had significantly higher normalized Chao1 diversity than multiple sclerosis patients. In patients, about 5 TRBV segments were more frequent than in controls, with TRBV5-6, TRBV5-1 and TRBV20-1 among them. By F measure, strong co-clustering occurred among samples prepared in the same batch.

Sample: blood. This TCR was recovered from a girl aged 10 to 17 with multiple sclerosis. The genes are TRBV6-2 or TRBV6-3 and TRBJ2-1; TRBD2 agrees at 13 bases. The chain's CDR3 is CASSSLGLAGVGTCNEQFF. The CDR3 coding sequence is TGTGCCAGCAGTTCCCTCGGACTAGCGGGAGTTGGCACCTGCAATGAGCAGTTCTTC.